These 4 T cell receptor beta chains came from one sample sequenced in a study of blood T cell repertoires in COVID-19. The table came from immunoSEQ multiplex PCR; TCRdb's copy has only in-frame clones and leaves some out. The table lists approximately 150,000 clones, over 75% of them singletons. The sample consisted of PBMCs or T cells enriched from blood (not recorded which). The receptors were gathered from a man in his forties who had recovered from COVID-19.

This clone came up a few times. The genes are TRBV4-1 and TRBJ2-1; 8 bases line up with TRBD2. The V and J ends lost 3 bases and 15 bases, in that order; junction bases with no gene match: 10. The CDR3 covers 13 residues. From germline, CDR1 is MGHRA and CDR2 YSYEKL. CDR3 region: CASSQARGLAAFF. The CDR3 DNA reads TGCGCCAGCAGCCAGGCACGAGGACTAGCTGCGTTCTTC.

This clone appeared a few times. The chain links TRBV15 to TRBJ2-7; a possible D gene is TRBD2 (5 bases). Between the trimmed V and J ends, which lost 1 base and 4 bases, there was a span of 14 bases. Germline V gene sequence: CDR1 LNHNV, CDR2 YYDKDF (reference sequence). The CDR3 spans 15 residues. CDR3 sequence reads: CATSRASGGGYEQYF. CDR3 bases: TGTGCCACCAGCAGAGCGAGCGGTGGCGGGTACGAGCAGTACTTC.

This clone was detected many times. The V call is TRBV2, the J call TRBJ1-2, with 8 positions matching TRBD1. Germline CDR1 is SNHLY and CDR2 is FYNNEI. The CDR3 runs to 13 residues. V lost 6 bases and J lost 4; bases outside the gene matches: 4. CDR3 protein: CASSAGTGYGYTF. The CDR3, as DNA: TGTGCCAGCAGCGCAGGGACAGGCTATGGCTACACCTTC.

This clone was observed once. The junction shows a germline mismatch at one end, possibly a read error. The chain uses TRBV6-6 and TRBJ1-6; D unresolved. Germline V gene lookup returns CDR1 MNHNY and CDR2 SVGAGI (reference sequence). CDR3 length: 16 amino acids. DNA for the CDR3: TGTGCCAGCAGTCCTGTCGGCGCGGTCGGGAATTCACCCCTCCGCTTT. Its translation is CASSPVGAVGNSPLRF.